The T cell receptor beta chain under discussion was sequenced for a study of early T cells in non-severe SARS-CoV-2 infection. Across the study: Chains were unpaired, as sequencing was done on bulk RNA from unsorted whole blood. Whole-study findings and limits: VDJdb matches were skewed toward anti-spike CD8 T cell responses.

Concerning this clonotype itself: Antigen unknown.

In the library, individual cDNA molecules carried attached unique molecular identifiers. TCRdb re-derived calls from the 5' RACE reads in MiXCR, one entry per CDR3 protein. Here the sample spans around 80,000 distinct CDR3 sequences, approximately 13% being singletons. Germline CDR1 MNHEY, CDR2 SVGAGI. This CDR3 comprises 14 residues. V lost 1 base and J lost 6, with 11 bases in between. This chain links TRBV6-5 with TRBJ2-3, with D uncertain. Sample: whole blood. This clonotype originated in an adult who was a healthcare worker with PCR-confirmed SARS-CoV-2 infection or an uninfected control (not recorded which). The CDR3 protein is CASSYWGTDDTQYF. The CDR3 DNA sequence: TGTGCCAGCAGTTACTGGGGTACGGATGATACGCAGTATTTT.